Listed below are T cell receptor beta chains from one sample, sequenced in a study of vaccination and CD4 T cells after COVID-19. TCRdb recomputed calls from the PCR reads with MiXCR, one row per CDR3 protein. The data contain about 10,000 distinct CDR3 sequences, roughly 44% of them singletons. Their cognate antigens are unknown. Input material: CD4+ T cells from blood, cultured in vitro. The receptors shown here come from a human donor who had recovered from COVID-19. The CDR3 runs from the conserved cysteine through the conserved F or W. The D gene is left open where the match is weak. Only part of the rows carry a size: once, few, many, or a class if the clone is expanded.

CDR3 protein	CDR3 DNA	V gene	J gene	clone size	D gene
CASRNRDINQPQHF	TGTGCCAGCCGGAATAGGGACATCAATCAGCCCCAGCATTTT	TRBV7-8	TRBJ1-5	-	-
CASSPDPIYGYTF	TGTGCCAGCTCACCGGATCCCATCTATGGCTACACCTTC	TRBV18	TRBJ1-2	-	-
CASSQGLAGGTDEQFF	TGTGCCAGCTCACAGGGACTAGCGGGGGGTACCGATGAGCAGTTCTTC	TRBV18	TRBJ2-1	-	TRBD2
CASRVPQAGSYEQYF	TGTGCCAGCAGGGTCCCACAGGCAGGTTCCTACGAGCAGTACTTC	TRBV6-2/TRBV6-3	TRBJ2-7	-	-
CASSLVASETQYF	TGTGCCAGCAGCCTGGTGGCGTCAGAGACCCAGTACTTC	TRBV5-4	TRBJ2-5	-	-
CASSVTSGGAPGANVLTF	TGTGCCAGCTCAGTGACTAGCGGGGGGGCTCCCGGGGCCAACGTCCTGACTTTC	TRBV18	TRBJ2-6	-	TRBD2
CAWSHQTAQPQHF	TGTGCCTGGAGTCATCAAACCGCCCAGCCCCAGCATTTT	TRBV30	TRBJ1-5	-	-
CASSKGQGGNIQYF	TGTGCCAGCAGCAAGGGACAGGGGGGGAACATTCAGTACTTC	TRBV7-2	TRBJ2-4	few	TRBD1
CASRKGIGGREGHEQYF	TGTGCCAGCAGGAAGGGTATCGGCGGCAGGGAGGGTCACGAGCAGTACTTC	TRBV6-1	TRBJ2-7	few	TRBD2
CASTRDRVDNEQFF	TGTGCCAGCACTCGGGACAGGGTGGACAATGAGCAGTTCTTC	TRBV6-1	TRBJ2-1	-	TRBD1
CSVLWRIRSYNEQFF	TGCAGCGTTCTTTGGCGGATCCGCTCCTACAATGAGCAGTTCTTC	TRBV29-1	TRBJ2-1	-	-
CATASRSGGPGTGELFF	TGTGCCACCGCAAGCAGATCAGGGGGCCCTGGGACCGGGGAGCTGTTTTTT	TRBV24-1	TRBJ2-2	-	TRBD1
CASSYTKRAGGTGANVLTF	TGTGCCAGCAGTTACACAAAGCGGGCAGGGGGTACTGGGGCCAACGTCCTGACTTTC	TRBV6-5	TRBJ2-6	-	-
CASSSGGGYTF	TGTGCCAGCAGCTCAGGGGGTGGCTACACCTTC	TRBV6-1	TRBJ1-2	-	TRBD1
CASSELGALIMNTEAFF	TGTGCCAGCAGTGAACTGGGAGCCCTGATCATGAACACTGAAGCTTTCTTT	TRBV6-1	TRBJ1-1	-	-
CASSPPPGSYEQYF	TGTGCCAGCTCACCACCGCCGGGCTCCTACGAGCAGTACTTC	TRBV18	TRBJ2-7	few	-
CARYRGDRGGSPLHF	TGTGCCAGATATAGAGGGGACAGGGGCGGTTCACCCCTCCACTTT	TRBV19	TRBJ1-6	few	TRBD1
CASSIMGGKNTEAFF	TGTGCCAGTAGTATAATGGGAGGGAAAAACACTGAAGCTTTCTTT	TRBV19	TRBJ1-1	-	-
CASSIGGGGETQYF	TGTGCCAGTAGTATAGGGGGCGGGGGAGAGACCCAGTACTTC	TRBV19	TRBJ2-5	-	TRBD2
CASSLTALGNDGGYTF	TGTGCCAGCAGCTTGACCGCCTTGGGTAACGATGGTGGCTACACCTTC	TRBV7-9	TRBJ1-2	few	-
CSARDPPRGEQYF	TGCAGTGCTAGAGATCCGCCCCGCGGTGAGCAGTACTTC	TRBV20-1	TRBJ2-7	-	-
CASSVGRSTDTQYF	TGTGCCAGTAGTGTGGGTCGGAGCACAGATACGCAGTATTTT	TRBV19	TRBJ2-3	few	-
CASSFAAPLAGGADTQYF	TGTGCCAGCAGCTTCGCGGCGCCTCTAGCGGGGGGAGCAGATACGCAGTATTTT	TRBV7-6	TRBJ2-3	-	TRBD2
CSARDTRRGDYGYTF	TGCAGTGCTAGAGACACCCGCCGGGGAGACTATGGCTACACCTTC	TRBV20-1	TRBJ1-2	few	-
CAITKQTNSPLHF	TGTGCCATCACAAAACAAACTAATTCACCCCTCCACTTT	TRBV10-3	TRBJ1-6	few	-
CASSPPHRVTGELFF	TGTGCCAGCTCACCTCCTCACAGGGTCACCGGGGAGCTGTTTTTT	TRBV18	TRBJ2-2	few	-
CASSPLDRSGNEQFF	TGCGCCAGCAGCCCGCTGGACAGATCAGGGAATGAGCAGTTCTTC	TRBV5-1	TRBJ2-1	-	-
CASSPAAHNEQFF	TGTGCCAGCAGTCCAGCGGCTCACAATGAGCAGTTCTTC	TRBV6-1	TRBJ2-1	-	-
CASSSGQGNTEAFF	TGCGCCAGCAGCTCAGGACAGGGCAACACTGAAGCTTTCTTT	TRBV5-1	TRBJ1-1	-	TRBD1
CSAGSPLHF	TGCAGTGCTGGTTCACCCCTCCACTTT	TRBV20-1	TRBJ1-6	-	-
CASSLGPPQQYF	TGTGCCAGCAGCTTAGGGCCCCCCCAGCAGTATTTT	TRBV11-3	TRBJ2-3	few	-
CASSALQGSDGYTF	TGTGCCAGCAGTGCCCTACAGGGGTCGGACGGCTACACCTTC	TRBV6-4	TRBJ1-2	few	TRBD1
CASSVSGGSLSEKLFF	TGTGCCAGCAGTGTCTCAGGGGGGAGTTTGAGTGAAAAACTGTTTTTT	TRBV25-1	TRBJ1-4	-	TRBD1
CASSLVLAGVRANTGELFF	TGTGCCAGCAGCTTGGTCCTAGCGGGGGTCCGCGCGAACACCGGGGAGCTGTTTTTT	TRBV5-4	TRBJ2-2	-	TRBD2
CAWSVKRGQGVNEQYF	TGTGCCTGGAGTGTAAAGCGGGGGCAGGGGGTGAACGAGCAGTACTTC	TRBV30	TRBJ2-7	-	-
CASSPVGLAGGRTGELFF	TGTGCCAGCTCACCCGTCGGGCTAGCGGGGGGCCGCACCGGGGAGCTGTTTTTT	TRBV18	TRBJ2-2	-	TRBD2
CSAADRGDTEAFF	TGCAGTGCTGCCGACAGGGGGGACACTGAAGCTTTCTTT	TRBV20-1	TRBJ1-1	-	TRBD1
CAWGRQVSGELFF	TGTGCCTGGGGGCGACAGGTCTCCGGGGAGCTGTTTTTT	TRBV2	TRBJ2-2	-	-
CASSIEGAGYTF	TGTGCCAGTAGTATAGAGGGAGCTGGCTACACCTTC	TRBV19	TRBJ1-2	-	-
CASSLRRTSSYEQYF	TGTGCCAGCAGTCTTAGACGGACTAGCTCCTACGAGCAGTACTTC	TRBV2	TRBJ2-7	few	TRBD2
CATSDSTSPAQYF	TGTGCCACCAGTGATTCGACTAGCCCCGCGCAGTATTTT	TRBV24-1	TRBJ2-3	-	TRBD2
CASSLALVGRNSPLHF	TGTGCCAGCAGCTTAGCTTTGGTAGGGAGAAATTCACCCCTCCACTTT	TRBV11-3	TRBJ1-6	-	-
CASSLRGRENEQFF	TGTGCCAGCAGTTTAAGGGGCAGGGAAAATGAGCAGTTCTTC	TRBV27	TRBJ2-1	-	-
CASSKERGASTDTQYF	TGTGCCAGCAGTAAAGAGCGGGGGGCTAGCACAGATACGCAGTATTTT	TRBV6-1	TRBJ2-3	few	TRBD2
CASSLSLNTGELFF	TGTGCCAGCAGTTTGTCTCTGAACACCGGGGAGCTGTTTTTT	TRBV12-3/TRBV12-4	TRBJ2-2	-	-
CASSLLRNTEAFF	TGTGCCAGCAGCTTGCTGAGGAACACTGAAGCTTTCTTT	TRBV11-3	TRBJ1-1	-	-
CASKRAGETQYF	TGCGCCAGCAAAAGGGCAGGGGAGACCCAGTACTTC	TRBV10-2	TRBJ2-5	once	-
CASSLAGAETQYF	TGTGCCAGCAGCTTGGCGGGGGCAGAGACCCAGTACTTC	TRBV5-4	TRBJ2-5	-	-